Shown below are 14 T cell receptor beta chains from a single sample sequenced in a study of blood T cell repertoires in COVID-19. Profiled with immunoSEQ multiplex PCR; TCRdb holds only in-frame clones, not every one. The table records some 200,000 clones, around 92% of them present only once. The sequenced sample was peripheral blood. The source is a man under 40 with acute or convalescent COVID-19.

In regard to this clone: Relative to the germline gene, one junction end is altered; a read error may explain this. The DNA of the CDR3 is TGTGCTAGCAGCAAAACAGGGAATTCACCCCTCCACTTT. It translates to CASSKTGNSPLHF. The V and J genes are TRBV7-7 and TRBJ1-6, with D perhaps matching TRBD1 (6 bases). The CDR3 contains 13 residues. Germline assignment: CDR1 SSHAT and CDR2 FNYEAQ (reference sequence).

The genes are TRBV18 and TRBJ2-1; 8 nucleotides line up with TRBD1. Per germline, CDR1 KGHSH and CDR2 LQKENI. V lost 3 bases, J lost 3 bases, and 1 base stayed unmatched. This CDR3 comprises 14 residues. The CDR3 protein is CASSPTGVYNEQFF. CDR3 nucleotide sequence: TGTGCCAGCTCACCGACAGGGGTCTACAATGAGCAGTTCTTC.

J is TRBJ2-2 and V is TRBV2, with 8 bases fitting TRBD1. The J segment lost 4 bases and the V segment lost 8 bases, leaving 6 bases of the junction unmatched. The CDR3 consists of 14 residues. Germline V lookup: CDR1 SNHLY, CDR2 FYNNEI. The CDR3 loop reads CASGGQEITGELFF. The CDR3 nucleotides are TGTGCCAGCGGGGGACAGGAGATCACCGGGGAGCTGTTTTTT.

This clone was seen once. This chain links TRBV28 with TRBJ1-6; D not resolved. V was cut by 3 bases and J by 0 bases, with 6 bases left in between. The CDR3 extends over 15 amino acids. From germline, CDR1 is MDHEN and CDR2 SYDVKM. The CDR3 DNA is TGTGCCAGCAGTTTTGAGCGCTCCTATAATTCACCCCTCCACTTT. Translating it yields CASSFERSYNSPLHF.

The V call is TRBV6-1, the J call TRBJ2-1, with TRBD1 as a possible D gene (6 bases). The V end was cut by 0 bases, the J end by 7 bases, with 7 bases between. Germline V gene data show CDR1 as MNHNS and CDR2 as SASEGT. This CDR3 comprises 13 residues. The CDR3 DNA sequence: TGTGCCAGCAGTGAAGCGAGGGGGAATGAGCAGTTCTTC. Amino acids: CASSEARGNEQFF.

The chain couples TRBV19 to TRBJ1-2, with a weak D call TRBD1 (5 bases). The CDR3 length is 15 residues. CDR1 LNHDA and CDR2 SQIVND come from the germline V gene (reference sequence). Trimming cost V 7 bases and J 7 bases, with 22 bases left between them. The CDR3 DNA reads TGTGCCAGTACCAAGAGCCAGGGAGGTAGGATTGGCTACACCTTC. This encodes CASTKSQGGRIGYTF.

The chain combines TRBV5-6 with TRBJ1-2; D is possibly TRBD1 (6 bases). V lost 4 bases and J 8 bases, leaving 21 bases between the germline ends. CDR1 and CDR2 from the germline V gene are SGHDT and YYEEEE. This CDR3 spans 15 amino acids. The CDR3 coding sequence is TGTGCCAGCAGCGCAGGAGGACAGAATCTATTGGGCTACACCTTC. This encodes CASSAGGQNLLGYTF.

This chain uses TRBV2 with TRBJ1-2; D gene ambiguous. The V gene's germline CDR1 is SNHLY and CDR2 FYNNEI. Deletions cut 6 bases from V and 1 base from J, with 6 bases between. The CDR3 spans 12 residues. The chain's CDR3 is CASRRGNYGYTF. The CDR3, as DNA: TGTGCCAGCAGGCGTGGTAACTATGGCTACACCTTC.

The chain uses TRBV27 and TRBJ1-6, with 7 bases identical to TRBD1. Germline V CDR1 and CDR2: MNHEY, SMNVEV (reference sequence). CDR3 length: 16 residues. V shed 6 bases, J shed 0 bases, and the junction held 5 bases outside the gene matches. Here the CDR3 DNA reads TGTGCCAGCAGCTACACAGGGGTCTCCTATAATTCACCCCTCCACTTT. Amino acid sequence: CASSYTGVSYNSPLHF.

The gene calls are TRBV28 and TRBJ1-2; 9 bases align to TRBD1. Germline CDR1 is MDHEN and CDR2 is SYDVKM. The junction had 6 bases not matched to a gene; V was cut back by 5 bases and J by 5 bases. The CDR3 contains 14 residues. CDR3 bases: TGTGCCAGCAGTCCCACAGGGGGCGAGTATGGCTACACCTTC. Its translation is CASSPTGGEYGYTF.

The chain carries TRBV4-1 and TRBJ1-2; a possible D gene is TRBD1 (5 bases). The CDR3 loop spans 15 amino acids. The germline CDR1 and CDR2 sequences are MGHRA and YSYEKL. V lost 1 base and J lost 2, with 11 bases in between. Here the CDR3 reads CASSQADTINYGYTF. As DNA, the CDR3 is TGCGCCAGCAGCCAAGCGGACACTATAAACTATGGCTACACCTTC.

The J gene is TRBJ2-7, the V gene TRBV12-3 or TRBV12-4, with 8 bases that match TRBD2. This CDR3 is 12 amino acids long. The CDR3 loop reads CGSGRDRYEQYF. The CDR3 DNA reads TGTGGGAGCGGGAGAGATCGGTACGAGCAGTACTTC.

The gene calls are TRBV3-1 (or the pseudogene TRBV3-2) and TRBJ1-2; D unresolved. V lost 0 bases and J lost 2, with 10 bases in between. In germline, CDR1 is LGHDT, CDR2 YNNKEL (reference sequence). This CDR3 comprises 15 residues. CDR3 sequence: CASSQDEGRNYGYTF. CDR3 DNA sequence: TGTGCCAGCAGCCAAGATGAGGGCCGAAACTATGGCTACACCTTC.

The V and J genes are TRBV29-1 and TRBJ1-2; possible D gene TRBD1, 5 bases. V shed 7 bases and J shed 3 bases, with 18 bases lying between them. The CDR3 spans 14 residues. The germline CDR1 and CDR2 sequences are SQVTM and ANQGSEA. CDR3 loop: CSARGGGTDYGYTF. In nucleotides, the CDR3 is TGCAGCGCCCGAGGAGGCGGGACGGACTATGGCTACACCTTC. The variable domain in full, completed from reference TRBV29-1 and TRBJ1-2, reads SAVISQKPSRDICQRGTSLTIQCQVDSQVTMMFWYRQQPGQSLTLIATANQGSEATYESGFVIDKFPISRPNLTFSTLTVSNMSPEDSSIYLCSARGGGTDYGYTFGSGTRLTVV.